Presented here are 5 T cell receptor beta chains from one specimen sequenced in a study of CD8 T cells in Susac syndrome. Reverse transcription used roughly 0.45 to 1 ug RNA and random hexamers. TCRdb redid the calling of the immunoSEQ multiplex PCR reads with MiXCR, one entry per CDR3 protein. The table lists about 150,000 distinct CDR3 sequences, 85% to 95% of them singletons, with about 0.17% in the top ten. The sequenced material came from CD4+ T cells from PBMCs. These receptors all come from a human donor with Susac syndrome.

V and J are TRBV4-2 and TRBJ2-1, with 9 bases that match TRBD2. The CDR3 has 16 amino acids. Germline V gene lookup returns CDR1 LGHNA and CDR2 YNFKEQ. V gave up 4 bases and J gave up 7 bases; unmatched junction bases: 11. The CDR3 DNA sequence: TGTGCCAGCAGCCCCCAACGGGCGGGGGGGGGAAATGAGCAGTTCTTC. This codes for CASSPQRAGGGNEQFF.

The chain is built from TRBV6-6 and TRBJ2-3; D not certain. V was shortened by 3 bases and J by 11 bases, with 9 bases between the two germline ends. The germline V gene encodes CDR1 MNHNY and CDR2 SVGAGI (reference sequence). The CDR3 runs to 11 residues. CDR3 sequence: CASSYGGLQYF. CDR3 nucleotides: TGTGCCAGCAGTTATGGTGGGCTGCAGTATTTT.

The rearrangement uses TRBV29-1 and TRBJ2-5, with 9 bases aligning to TRBD1. The CDR3 totals 12 residues. From germline, CDR1 is SQVTM and CDR2 ANQGSEA. V gave up 6 bases and J gave up 5 bases; unmatched junction bases: 4. CDR3 loop: CSVTGTGETQYF. As DNA, the CDR3 is TGCAGCGTAACCGGGACAGGGGAGACCCAGTACTTC.

Only one count was recorded for this clonotype. The chain has TRBV5-1 and TRBJ1-4; maybe TRBD1 (5 bases). Germline V CDR1 and CDR2: SGHRS, YFSETQ. The V end was cut by 0 bases, the J end by 6 bases, with 18 bases between. The CDR3 length is 17 residues. The CDR3 protein is CASSLGVVAWGDEKLFF. Here the CDR3 DNA reads TGCGCCAGCAGCTTGGGAGTCGTTGCGTGGGGGGATGAAAAACTGTTTTTT.

The rearrangement uses TRBV3-1 and TRBJ2-7, with 7 bases aligning to TRBD1. The J segment lost 5 bases and the V segment lost 4 bases, leaving 11 bases of the junction unmatched. The CDR3 is made up of 15 amino acids. CDR1 and CDR2 (germline): LGHDT, YNNKEL (reference sequence). DNA for the CDR3: TGTGCCAGCAGCCGTCGGACAGGTCTTTTGGACGAGCAGTACTTC. Translating it yields CASSRRTGLLDEQYF.